This T cell receptor (beta chain) emerged from a study of T cell responses to AZD1222 COVID-19 vaccine. The repertoire was sequenced with immunoSEQ multiplex PCR; TCRdb's copy has only in-frame clones and lacks some. The table lists tens of thousands of clones, roughly 90% of them singletons, with more than 12% in the top ten. Points from the study as a whole: The CD4 TCRs associated with vaccination extended across spike and predominated at 160-218 and 743-854. It was only a handful of AZD1222 recipients who were seropositive at baseline. Donor demographics were predominantly white British with a female majority; clonal diversity may be underestimated. Close to half of spike-specific TCRs reportedly recognize unmutated variant regions.

In regard to this clone: Its antigen is not known.

The trim removed 5 bases at V and 7 bases at J, leaving 9 bases unmatched. This CDR3 has 16 amino acids. Germline loops: CDR1 SGHNT, CDR2 YENEEA. The source was peripheral blood, collected 28 days after the second AZD1222 dose. The TCR comes from an adult who received the AZD1222 COVID-19 vaccine. This chain links TRBV11-3 with TRBJ2-1, with 12 bases lining up with TRBD2. Here the CDR3 reads CASSQGLAGKMNEQFF. CDR3 DNA sequence: TGTGCCAGCAGCCAAGGACTAGCGGGAAAAATGAATGAGCAGTTCTTC.